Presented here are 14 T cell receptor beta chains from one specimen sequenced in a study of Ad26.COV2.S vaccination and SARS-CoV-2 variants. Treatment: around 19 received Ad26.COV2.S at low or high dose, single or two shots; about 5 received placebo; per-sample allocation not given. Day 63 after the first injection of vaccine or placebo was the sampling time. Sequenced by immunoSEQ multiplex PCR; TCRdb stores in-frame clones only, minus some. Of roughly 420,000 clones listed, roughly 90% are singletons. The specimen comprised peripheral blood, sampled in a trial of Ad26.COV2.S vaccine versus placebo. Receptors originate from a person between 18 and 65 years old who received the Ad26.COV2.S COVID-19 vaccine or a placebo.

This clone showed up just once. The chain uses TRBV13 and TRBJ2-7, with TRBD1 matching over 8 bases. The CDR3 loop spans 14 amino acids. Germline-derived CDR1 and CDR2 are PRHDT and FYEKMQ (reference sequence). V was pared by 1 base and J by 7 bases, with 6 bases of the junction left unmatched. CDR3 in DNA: TGTGCCAGCAGCTTAGCTCAGGGGGCAGGAGAGCAGTACTTC. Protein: CASSLAQGAGEQYF. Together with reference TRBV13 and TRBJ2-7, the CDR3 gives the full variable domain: AAGVIQSPRHLIKEKRETATLKCYPIPRHDTVYWYQQGPGQDPQFLISFYEKMQSDKGSIPDRFSAQQFSDYHSELNMSSLELGDSALYFCASSLAQGAGEQYFGPGTRLTVT.

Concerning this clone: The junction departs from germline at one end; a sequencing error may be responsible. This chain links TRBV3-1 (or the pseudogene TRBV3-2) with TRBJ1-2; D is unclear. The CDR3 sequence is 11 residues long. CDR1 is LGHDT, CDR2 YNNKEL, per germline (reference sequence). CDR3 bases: TGTGCCAGCAGCCAAGATTTGCAGATTAGCTTC. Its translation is CASSQDLQISF.

CDR3 sequence (DNA): TGTGCCAGCAGCTTAGGGGGGGCAGGGCGCGGGTATTCACCCCTCCACTTT. The encoded protein is CASSLGGAGRGYSPLHF. The rearrangement uses TRBV7-2 and TRBJ1-6, with D possibly TRBD1 on 6 matching bases. With 1 base removed from V and 8 bases from J, the gap between germline ends came to 18 bases. The CDR3 is 17 amino acids. The V gene's germline CDR1 is SGHTA and CDR2 FQGNSA.

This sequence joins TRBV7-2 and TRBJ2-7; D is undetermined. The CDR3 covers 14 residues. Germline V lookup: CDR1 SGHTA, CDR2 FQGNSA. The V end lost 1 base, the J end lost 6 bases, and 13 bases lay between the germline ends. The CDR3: CASSLEGLSGEQYF. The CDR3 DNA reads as TGTGCCAGCAGCTTAGAAGGCCTTTCCGGCGAGCAGTACTTC.

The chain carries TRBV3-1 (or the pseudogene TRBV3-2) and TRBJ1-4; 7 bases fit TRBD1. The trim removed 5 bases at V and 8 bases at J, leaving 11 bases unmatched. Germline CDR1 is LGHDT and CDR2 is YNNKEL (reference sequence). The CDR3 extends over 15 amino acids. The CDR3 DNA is TGTGCCAGCAGCTCCCCAGGGGGGCTGGGGGAAAAACTGTTTTTT. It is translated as CASSSPGGLGEKLFF.

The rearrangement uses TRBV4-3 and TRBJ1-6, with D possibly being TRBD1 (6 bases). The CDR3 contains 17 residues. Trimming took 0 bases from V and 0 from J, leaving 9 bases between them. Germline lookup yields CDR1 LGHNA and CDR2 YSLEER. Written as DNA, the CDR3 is TGCGCCAGCAGCCAAGAAGACAGGAGCTCCTATAATTCACCCCTCCACTTT. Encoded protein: CASSQEDRSSYNSPLHF.

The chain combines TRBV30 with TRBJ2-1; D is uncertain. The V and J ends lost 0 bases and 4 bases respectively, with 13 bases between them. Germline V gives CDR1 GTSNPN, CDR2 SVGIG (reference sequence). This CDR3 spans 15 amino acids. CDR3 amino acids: CAWSVQGIVYNEQFF. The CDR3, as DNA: TGTGCCTGGAGTGTACAAGGGATAGTTTACAATGAGCAGTTCTTC. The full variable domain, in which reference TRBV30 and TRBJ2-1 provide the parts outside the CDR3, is SQTIHQWPATLVQPVGSPLSLECTVEGTSNPNLYWYRQAAGRGLQLLFYSVGIGQISSEVPQNLSASRPQDRQFILSSKKLLLSDSGFYLCAWSVQGIVYNEQFFGPGTRLTVL.

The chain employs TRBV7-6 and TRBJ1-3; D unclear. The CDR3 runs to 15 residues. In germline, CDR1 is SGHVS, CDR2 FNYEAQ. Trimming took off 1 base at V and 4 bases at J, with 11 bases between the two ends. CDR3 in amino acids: CASSLVRAGGNTIYF. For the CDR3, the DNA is TGTGCCAGCAGCTTAGTTCGGGCAGGAGGAAACACCATATATTTT.

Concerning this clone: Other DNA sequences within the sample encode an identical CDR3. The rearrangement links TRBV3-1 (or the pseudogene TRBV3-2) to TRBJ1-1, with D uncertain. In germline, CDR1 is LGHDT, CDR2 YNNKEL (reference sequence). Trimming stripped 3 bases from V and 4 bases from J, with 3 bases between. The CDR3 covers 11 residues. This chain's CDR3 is CASSQGTEAFF. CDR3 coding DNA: TGTGCCAGCAGCCAGGGCACTGAAGCTTTCTTT.

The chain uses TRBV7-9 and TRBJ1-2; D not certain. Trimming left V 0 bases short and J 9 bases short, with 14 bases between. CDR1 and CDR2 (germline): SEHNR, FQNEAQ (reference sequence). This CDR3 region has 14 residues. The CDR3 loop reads CASSLAWTRLRYTF. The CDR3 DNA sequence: TGTGCCAGCAGCTTAGCTTGGACCAGGCTGCGCTACACCTTC. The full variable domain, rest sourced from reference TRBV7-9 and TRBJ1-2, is DTGVSQNPRHKITKRGQNVTFRCDPISEHNRLYWYRQTLGQGPEFLTYFQNEAQLEKSRLLSDRFSAERPKGSFSTLEIQRTEQGDSAMYLCASSLAWTRLRYTFGSGTRLTVV.

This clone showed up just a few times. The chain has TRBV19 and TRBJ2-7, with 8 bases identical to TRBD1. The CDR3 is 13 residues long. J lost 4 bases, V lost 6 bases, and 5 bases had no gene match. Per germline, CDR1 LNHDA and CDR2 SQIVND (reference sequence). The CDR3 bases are TGTGCCAGTAGAGAGACAGGGGCGTACGAGCAGTACTTC. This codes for CASRETGAYEQYF.

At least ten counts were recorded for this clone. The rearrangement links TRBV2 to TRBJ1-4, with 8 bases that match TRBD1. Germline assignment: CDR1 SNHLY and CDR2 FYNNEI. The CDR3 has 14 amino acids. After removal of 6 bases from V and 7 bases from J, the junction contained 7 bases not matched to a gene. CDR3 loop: CASRRPGGGEKLFF. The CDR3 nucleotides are TGTGCCAGCAGGAGACCAGGGGGCGGTGAAAAACTGTTTTTT.

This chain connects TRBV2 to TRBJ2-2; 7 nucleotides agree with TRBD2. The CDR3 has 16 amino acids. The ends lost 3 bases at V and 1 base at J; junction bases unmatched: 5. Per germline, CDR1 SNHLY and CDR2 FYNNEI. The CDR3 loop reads CASSETAGRNTGELFF. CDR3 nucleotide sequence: TGTGCCAGCAGTGAGACAGCGGGGAGGAACACCGGGGAGCTGTTTTTT.

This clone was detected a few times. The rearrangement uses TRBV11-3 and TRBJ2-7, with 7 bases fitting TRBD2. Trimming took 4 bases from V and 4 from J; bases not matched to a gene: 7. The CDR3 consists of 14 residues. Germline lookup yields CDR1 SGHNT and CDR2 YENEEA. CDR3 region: CASSSELAEYEQYF. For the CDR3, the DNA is TGTGCCAGCAGCTCAGAGCTAGCGGAGTACGAGCAGTACTTC.